These T cell receptor beta chains were read from a single sample in a study of vaccination effects on CD4 cells after COVID-19. These receptors have no identified antigens. Sequencing was performed with immunoSEQ multiplex PCR; in TCRdb, only in-frame clones are kept and a portion is missing. The table has around 31,000 clones, around 70% seen once. The source material was CD4+ T cells from PBMCs cultured with HCoV-229E spike peptides, sampled before COVID-19 vaccination. The receptor source for this set is a human donor who received a COVID-19 vaccine. The conserved cysteine and the conserved F or W are not part of the CDR3 here. A clone size is listed for some rows: how often the clone was seen (once, few, many), or a class if it is expanded.

size	length	V	CDR3
NA	12	TRBV6-2/TRBV6-3	ASSSRGRTSEAF
few	13	TRBV7-2	ASSLVGIGTGEQF
few	10	TRBV29-1	SAWDRDTEAF
NA	14	TRBV6-6	ASSGAGRATNEKLF
few	11	TRBV18	ASSPQGDYGYT
once	13	TRBV25-1	ASSPSPGTILEQY
NA	17	TRBV30	AWSGGGKFLAGSYNEQF
few	12	TRBV5-1	ASSGQGLHTEAF
few	12	TRBV27	ASRPQGVNTEAF
few	12	TRBV6-1	ASSDLQYNQPQH
NA	11	TRBV30	AWSRDRPYGYT
NA	13	TRBV15	ATSRTPGTEYGYT
NA	13	TRBV28	ASSDGGRGKETQY
NA	13	TRBV6-2/TRBV6-3	ASSLSPGQIYEQY
NA	12	TRBV7-8	ASSLTLTGGGYT
NA	9	TRBV6-5	ASSYSREQY
NA	13	TRBV5-6	ASRPGLAGSYEQY
NA	13	TRBV7-2	ASSTRQGAAEKLF
NA	12	TRBV6-2/TRBV6-3	ASSYSTEGYGYT
NA	14	TRBV15	ATSRARAGGYNEQF
NA	10	TRBV12-3/TRBV12-4	ASSPLAGRQF
NA	12	TRBV6-1	ASSEAGQGSGYT
NA	13	TRBV6-5	ATGTGGLRDYGYT
NA	13	TRBV28	ASSPTGGGNQPQH
NA	10	TRBV6-6	ATRTSSETQY
NA	12	TRBV2	ASKSGTGLWEQY
NA	13	TRBV5-5	ASSRRQGVAYEQY
NA	13	TRBV5-4	ASSLGGSGTDTQY
NA	14	TRBV28	ASSFLDRVYNQPQH
NA	14	TRBV6-5	ASSSPGTTNSYEQY
NA	14	TRBV3-1/TRBV3-2	ASSQGGTLRGTEAF
NA	13	TRBV18	ASSPITWRGRPLH
NA	8	TRBV28	ASSRASYT
few	11	TRBV2	ASTSVEGTEAF
few	16	TRBV4-2	ASSRDASQIHSNQPQH
once	12	TRBV20-1	SASYRGLQETQY
NA	14	TRBV19	ASSRGPWLSYNEQF
few	11	TRBV12-3/TRBV12-4	ASGRTAAYEQY